Shown below are 20 T cell receptor beta chains from a single sample sequenced in a study of CD8 T cells in ankylosing spondylitis. Study results and caveats: Eight or nine highly homologous variants made up a TCR beta motif that seemed to typify ankylosing spondylitis blood.

Antigen specificity for these receptors is unknown. TCRdb called the 5' RACE reads again in MiXCR, with one record for every CDR3 protein. The data contain some 700,000 distinct CDR3 sequences, about 20% of them singletons. The sequenced sample was blood, either unsorted or a sorted T cell fraction (not recorded which). The receptors shown here come from a male donor with ankylosing spondylitis.

The rearrangement joins TRBV6-1 to TRBJ2-1; 7 nucleotides line up with TRBD1. V dropped 5 bases and J dropped 7; count of bases not matched to a gene: 11. Germline V lookup: CDR1 MNHNS, CDR2 SASEGT. The CDR3 runs 15 residues. The CDR3 spells CASSTRGSSPNEQFF. In nucleotides, the CDR3 is TGTGCCAGCAGTACCAGGGGGTCATCGCCTAATGAGCAGTTCTTC.

The chain employs TRBV7-2 and TRBJ2-3, with 10 bases identical to TRBD2. This CDR3 has 16 amino acids. V shed 1 base and J 8 bases; nucleotides not matched to a gene: 9. The germline V gene has CDR1 SGHTA and CDR2 FQGNSA. In DNA form, the CDR3 reads TGTGCCAGCAGCTTAGTTCCAGCGGGGGGGCGTGGTACGCAGTATTTT. Translating it yields CASSLVPAGGRGTQYF. Full variable domain (outside the CDR3, taken from reference TRBV7-2 and TRBJ2-3): GAGVSQSPSNKVTEKGKDVELRCDPISGHTALYWYRQSLGQGLEFLIYFQGNSAPDKSGLPSDRFSAERTGGSVSTLTIQRTQQEDSAVYLCASSLVPAGGRGTQYFGPGTRLTVL.

The rearrangement links TRBV12-3 or TRBV12-4 to TRBJ2-1, with unresolved D. The CDR3 is made up of 15 amino acids. The germline V and J ends were trimmed by 4 bases and 0 bases, with 10 bases remaining between them. The chain's CDR3 is CASSYIVLSYNEQFF. In DNA form, the CDR3 reads TGTGCCAGCAGTTATATAGTCCTCTCCTACAATGAGCAGTTCTTC.

The rearrangement links TRBV11-2 to TRBJ1-5; D perhaps matches TRBD1 (6 bases). CDR3 length: 13 amino acids. Trimming left V 5 bases short and J 6 bases short, with 11 bases between. CDR1 and CDR2 (germline): SGHAT, FQNNGV. CDR3 sequence (DNA): TGTGCCAGCAGCGATACAGGGTCTCAGCCCCAGCATTTT. Translating it yields CASSDTGSQPQHF.

The genes are TRBV6-2 or TRBV6-3 and TRBJ1-1; possibly TRBD1 for D (5 bases). Germline CDR1 and CDR2: MNHEY and SVGEGT. This CDR3 comprises 15 residues. Trimming took off 5 bases at V and 7 bases at J, with 20 bases between the two ends. The CDR3 sequence: CASSPTPGTQGEAFF. CDR3 coding DNA: TGTGCCAGCAGTCCTACCCCCGGGACTCAGGGTGAAGCTTTCTTT.

This clonotype was detected only a few times. The CDR3 sequence: CASTGEMYNEQFF. The CDR3, as DNA: TGTGCCAGTACTGGGGAGATGTACAATGAGCAGTTCTTC. The chain joins TRBV19 to TRBJ2-1, with D maybe TRBD2 (5 bases). Trimming left V 7 bases short and J 4 bases short, with 11 bases between. The CDR3 spans 13 residues. CDR1 and CDR2 from the germline V gene are LNHDA and SQIVND (reference sequence).

The gene calls are TRBV6-5 and TRBJ1-2, with D perhaps matching TRBD1 (5 bases). The CDR3 contains 14 residues. Trimming pared 8 bases from V and 3 bases from J, leaving 16 bases between. CDR1 is MNHEY and CDR2 is SVGAGI in the germline V gene. CDR3 protein: CASGYQGADYGYTF. The CDR3 coding sequence is TGTGCCAGCGGATACCAAGGGGCTGACTATGGCTACACCTTC.

The genes are TRBV4-1 and TRBJ1-1; a weak D match, TRBD1 (5 bases). Germline CDR1 and CDR2: MGHRA and YSYEKL. The CDR3 is made up of 14 amino acids. The germline V and J ends were trimmed by 1 base and 7 bases, with 13 bases remaining between them. The CDR3: CASSQAQSGGEAFF. As DNA, the CDR3 is TGCGCCAGCAGCCAAGCCCAATCGGGGGGTGAAGCTTTCTTT.

The J gene is TRBJ1-1, the V gene TRBV5-1; D is unclear. This CDR3 contains 15 residues. From germline, CDR1 is SGHRS and CDR2 YFSETQ. V dropped 0 bases and J dropped 0 bases, with 9 bases sitting between them. The CDR3 loop reads CASSLGGALNTEAFF. The CDR3 nucleotides are TGCGCCAGCAGCTTGGGTGGAGCCTTGAACACTGAAGCTTTCTTT.

A few counts support this clonotype. V usage is TRBV7-9 and J usage is TRBJ1-1, with TRBD1 matching over 11 bases. The CDR3 loop spans 13 amino acids. Unmatched junction bases numbered 3, after V lost 6 bases and J lost 6 bases. The germline gives CDR1 SEHNR, CDR2 FQNEAQ (reference sequence). CDR3 coding DNA: TGTGCCAGCAGGGGACAGGGGGTCCCTGAAGCTTTCTTT. This gives the protein CASRGQGVPEAFF.

V is TRBV6-2 or TRBV6-3 and J is TRBJ1-6, with D possibly matching TRBD1 (5 bases). V was clipped by 10 bases and J by 6 bases, with 13 bases between them. The CDR3 extends over 13 amino acids. The germline gives CDR1 MNHEY, CDR2 SVGEGT. The CDR3 protein is CATRRDGNSPLHF. CDR3 coding DNA: TGTGCCACCAGGAGGGACGGTAATTCACCCCTCCACTTT.

The genes are TRBV12-3 or TRBV12-4 and TRBJ2-3; TRBD2 is a possible D gene (5 bases). This CDR3 has 13 amino acids. The V end lost 6 bases, the J end lost 4 bases, and 11 bases lay between the germline ends. Here the CDR3 DNA reads TGTGCCAGCAGGCCTAGCTCCGCAGATACGCAGTATTTT. This codes for CASRPSSADTQYF.

This clonotype was seen a few times. The chain is built from TRBV4-3 and TRBJ2-5, with 10 bases matching TRBD2. The CDR3 is 15 amino acids. Trimming removed 5 bases from V and 4 bases from J; junction bases left unmatched: 7. Germline values: CDR1 LGHNA, CDR2 YSLEER. The CDR3 loop is CASSMGAGGVETQYF. CDR3 bases: TGCGCCAGCAGCATGGGAGCGGGAGGGGTAGAGACCCAGTACTTC.

The chain recombines TRBV5-8 with TRBJ2-4; 12 nucleotides agree with TRBD2. Germline loops: CDR1 SGHTS, CDR2 YDEGEE. The CDR3 consists of 17 residues. Trimming cost V 2 bases and J 7 bases; bases outside gene matches: 10. In nucleotides, the CDR3 is TGTGCCAGCAGCTTTCCGACTAGCGGGAGACTAGTGAACATTCAGTACTTC. As protein: CASSFPTSGRLVNIQYF.

The chain uses TRBV12-3 or TRBV12-4 and TRBJ2-3; D not certain. The length of the CDR3 is 18 residues. V was trimmed by 2 bases and J by 4 bases, leaving 22 bases between them. CDR3 loop: CASSLMGSRPGGADTQYF. The CDR3 DNA sequence: TGTGCCAGCAGTTTAATGGGTAGTCGGCCCGGTGGCGCAGATACGCAGTATTTT.

This clonotype was observed many times. This chain links TRBV20-1 with TRBJ2-7; the match to TRBD1 covers 8 bases. Germline-derived CDR1 and CDR2 are DFQATT and SNEGSKA (reference sequence). The CDR3 runs 16 residues. V dropped 6 bases and J dropped 4; count of bases not matched to a gene: 17. CDR3 loop: CSARLKRAGGSYEQYF. The CDR3 DNA follows: TGCAGTGCCCGATTGAAAAGGGCAGGGGGCTCGTACGAGCAGTACTTC.

This clonotype was seen more than once but under ten times. This rearrangement joins TRBV7-2 to TRBJ1-2; 11 bases agree with TRBD1. This CDR3 region has 15 residues. With 2 bases clipped from V and 8 bases from J, the junction kept 7 bases outside the gene matches. CDR1 SGHTA and CDR2 FQGNSA come from the germline V gene. The CDR3 coding sequence is TGTGCCAGCAGCTTACCTAGGACAGGGGGCGAAGGCTACACCTTC. This translates into CASSLPRTGGEGYTF.

The chain links TRBV18 to TRBJ1-6; 7 bases are a match to TRBD1. The CDR3 sequence is 14 residues long. Trimming cost V 6 bases and J 7 bases; bases outside gene matches: 6. Germline-derived CDR1 and CDR2 are KGHSH and LQKENI. The CDR3 DNA follows: TGTGCCAGCTCGCCGGGACAGAGAAATTCACCCCTCCACTTT. This codes for CASSPGQRNSPLHF.

The chain links TRBV5-5 to TRBJ1-1; D is unresolved. Germline-derived CDR1 and CDR2 are SGHKS and YYEKEE (reference sequence). The CDR3 runs to 13 residues. The V gene lost 0 bases and the J gene lost 5 bases, with 8 bases spanning the gap. The CDR3 nucleotides read TGTGCCAGCAGCTTGGATGGGCTGACTGAAGCTTTCTTT. Amino acid sequence: CASSLDGLTEAFF.

This clonotype was found many times. The chain joins TRBV29-1 to TRBJ2-7; D is possibly TRBD1 (6 bases). V lost 6 bases, J lost 4 bases, and 10 bases lay in between. CDR3 length: 11 residues. The V gene's germline CDR1 is SQVTM and CDR2 ANQGSEA. The CDR3 DNA reads TGCAGCGTCGGGGACACATACGAGCAGTACTTC. Translated: CSVGDTYEQYF.